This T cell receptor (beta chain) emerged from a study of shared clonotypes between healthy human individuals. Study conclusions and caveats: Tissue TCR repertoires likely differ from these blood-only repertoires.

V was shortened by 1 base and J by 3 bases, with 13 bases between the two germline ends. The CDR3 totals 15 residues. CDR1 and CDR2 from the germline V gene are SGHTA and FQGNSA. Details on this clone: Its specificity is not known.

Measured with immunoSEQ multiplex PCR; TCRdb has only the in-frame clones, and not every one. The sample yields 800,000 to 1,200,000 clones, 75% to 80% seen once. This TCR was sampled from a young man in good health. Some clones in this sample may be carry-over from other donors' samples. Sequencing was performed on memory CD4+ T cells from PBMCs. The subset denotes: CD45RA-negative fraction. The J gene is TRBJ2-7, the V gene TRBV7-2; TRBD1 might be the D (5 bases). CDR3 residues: CASSLGYGAGYEQYF. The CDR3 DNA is TGTGCCAGCAGCTTAGGATATGGGGCCGGCTACGAGCAGTACTTC.